The 32 T cell receptor beta chains given below trace back to one sample, sequenced in a study of cytomegalovirus exposure and HLA in healthy donors. The PCR ran on 60 Vbeta and 13 Jbeta primers. The assay was immunoSEQ multiplex PCR, and TCRdb's table has in-frame clones only and misses some. The sample has 95,000 to 120,000 clones, 67% seen once. The specimen was PBMCs. The receptors were sampled from a man aged 18 to 30 in good health and CMV-seropositive.

This sequence joins TRBV6-1 and TRBJ1-4, with a tentative D call TRBD1 (5 bases). The germline gives CDR1 MNHNS, CDR2 SASEGT. The CDR3 spans 14 residues. With 5 bases removed from V and 4 bases from J, the gap between germline ends came to 11 bases. This CDR3 is CASSFGQGNEKLFF. CDR3 DNA: TGTGCCAGCAGTTTCGGTCAGGGTAATGAAAAACTGTTTTTT.

The chain links TRBV6-5 to TRBJ2-7; D remains unclear. CDR3 size: 15 residues. Germline loops: CDR1 MNHEY, CDR2 SVGAGI. V was shortened by 2 bases and J by 0 bases, with 11 bases between the two germline ends. CDR3 coding DNA: TGTGCCAGCAGTTACAGCGTGACGAGCTCCTACGAGCAGTACTTC. It yields the protein CASSYSVTSSYEQYF.

This clone was detected a few times. V gene TRBV6-5 combines with J gene TRBJ2-7, with 9 nucleotides matching TRBD1. J was trimmed by 2 bases and V by 3 bases; bases with no gene match: 5. The CDR3 contains 15 residues. Germline values: CDR1 MNHEY, CDR2 SVGAGI. The CDR3 sequence is CASSYSGQGTYEQYV. For the CDR3, the DNA is TGTGCCAGCAGTTATTCGGGACAGGGCACCTACGAGCAGTACGTC.

This chain connects TRBV14 to TRBJ2-6, with D hard to call. This CDR3 is 16 amino acids long. Trimming removed 0 bases at V and 2 bases at J, with 8 bases between. Germline V gene lookup returns CDR1 SGHDN and CDR2 FVKESK. The CDR3 DNA reads TGTGCCAGCAGCCAAGAGACCCTAGCTGGGGCCAACGTCCTGACTTTC. The encoded protein is CASSQETLAGANVLTF.

The chain is built from TRBV4-2 and TRBJ1-1; D perhaps matches TRBD1 (5 bases). Germline V CDR1 and CDR2: LGHNA, YNFKEQ. This CDR3 is built from 14 residues. The V and J ends lost 2 bases and 5 bases respectively, with 12 bases between them. The CDR3 here is CASSQSRGGTEAFF. CDR3 bases: TGTGCCAGCAGCCAATCTCGGGGGGGGACTGAAGCTTTCTTT.

This chain connects TRBV2 to TRBJ1-5, with 11 positions matching TRBD1. V shed 8 bases and J 0 bases; nucleotides not matched to a gene: 12. This CDR3 region has 18 residues. Germline V gene sequence: CDR1 SNHLY, CDR2 FYNNEI. CDR3 amino acids: CASAGTGGPNSSNQPQHF. The CDR3 DNA follows: TGTGCCAGCGCGGGGACAGGGGGACCGAATAGTAGCAATCAGCCCCAGCATTTT. Based on the CDR3 plus reference TRBV2 and TRBJ1-5, the full variable domain is EPEVTQTPSHQVTQMGQEVILRCVPISNHLYFYWYRQILGQKVEFLVSFYNNEISEKSEIFDDQFSVERPDGSNFTLKIRSTKLEDSAMYFCASAGTGGPNSSNQPQHFGDGTRLSIL.

This clone was recorded a few times. V gene TRBV4-2 combines with J gene TRBJ1-2; 7 bases are shared with TRBD1. CDR3 length: 14 amino acids. CDR1 and CDR2 from the germline V gene are LGHNA and YNFKEQ. Germline trimming cut 2 bases from V and 4 bases from J; bases unmatched to any gene: 4. The CDR3 loop reads CASSQKDRAYGYTF. CDR3 DNA: TGTGCCAGCAGCCAAAAAGACAGGGCCTATGGCTACACCTTC.

The chain joins TRBV7-2 to TRBJ2-7; 7 nucleotides agree with TRBD2. The germline CDR1 and CDR2 sequences are SGHTA and FQGNSA. The CDR3 consists of 14 residues. The V gene end was trimmed by 1 base and the J gene end by 6 bases; junction bases not matched to a gene: 6. This chain's CDR3 is CASSLGGGFGEQYF. CDR3 bases: TGTGCCAGCAGCTTAGGCGGGGGTTTTGGCGAGCAGTACTTC.

The chain employs TRBV2 and TRBJ2-7, with 8 bases fitting TRBD2. J was trimmed by 2 bases and V by 3 bases; bases with no gene match: 3. The CDR3 covers 14 residues. Germline CDR1 SNHLY, CDR2 FYNNEI. The CDR3 DNA reads TGTGCCAGCAGTGAGACTAGCGCCGCCTACGAGCAGTACGTC. It codes for CASSETSAAYEQYV.

This sequence joins TRBV2 and TRBJ2-5; possible D gene TRBD1, 5 bases. Germline assignment: CDR1 SNHLY and CDR2 FYNNEI. The V gene lost 4 bases and the J gene lost 2 bases, with 20 bases spanning the gap. The CDR3 sequence is 17 residues long. The CDR3 reads CASSGEGAAFRQETQYF. CDR3 coding DNA: TGTGCCAGCAGTGGGGAAGGGGCCGCTTTTAGGCAAGAGACCCAGTACTTC.

The chain employs TRBV30 and TRBJ2-3; D perhaps matches TRBD1 (5 bases). Trimming removed 2 bases from V and 1 base from J, with 7 bases in between. The CDR3 totals 13 residues. CDR1 is GTSNPN, CDR2 SVGIG, per germline (reference sequence). The CDR3 bases are TGTGCCTGGAGTCTAGGGGGCACAGATACGCAGTATTTT. Protein product: CAWSLGGTDTQYF.

V usage is TRBV10-3 and J usage is TRBJ1-2; perhaps TRBD1 as D (5 bases). Trimming left V 5 bases short and J 8 bases short, with 12 bases between. This CDR3 has 12 amino acids. The germline CDR1 and CDR2 sequences are ENHRY and SYGVKD. The CDR3 DNA reads TGTGCCATCAGTTTGGACATGCTGGGCTACACCTTC. Amino acid sequence: CAISLDMLGYTF.

This chain uses TRBV28 with TRBJ2-1, with unresolved D. CDR3 length: 13 amino acids. V was clipped by 6 bases and J by 6 bases, with 12 bases between them. Germline V lookup: CDR1 MDHEN, CDR2 SYDVKM. The CDR3: CASSYPPGNEQFF. The CDR3 DNA is TGTGCCAGCAGCTATCCCCCCGGCAATGAGCAGTTCTTC. The variable domain in full, completed from reference TRBV28 and TRBJ2-1, reads DVKVTQSSRYLVKRTGEKVFLECVQDMDHENMFWYRQDPGLGLRLIYFSYDVKMKEKGDIPEGYSVSREKKERFSLILESASTNQTSMYLCASSYPPGNEQFFGPGTRLTVL.

The chain combines TRBV6-6 with TRBJ2-1; 7 bases map to TRBD1. This CDR3 is 14 amino acids long. CDR1 and CDR2 from the germline V gene are MNHNY and SVGAGI (reference sequence). The V gene end was trimmed by 2 bases and the J gene end by 6 bases; junction bases not matched to a gene: 4. The DNA of the CDR3 is TGTGCCAGCAGTTACGGGGGACAGCGCAATGAGCAGTTCTTC. This sequence encodes CASSYGGQRNEQFF.

Only a few counts were recorded for this clone. This sequence joins TRBV27 and TRBJ2-1, with 7 bases identical to TRBD1. The CDR3 is made up of 15 amino acids. The ends lost 5 bases at V and 3 bases at J; junction bases unmatched: 7. Germline values: CDR1 MNHEY, CDR2 SMNVEV (reference sequence). The CDR3: CASSRTGVSYNEQFF. CDR3 coding DNA: TGTGCCAGCAGTAGAACAGGGGTGAGCTACAATGAGCAGTTCTTC.

The rearrangement joins TRBV27 to TRBJ1-2; 7 bases are shared with TRBD1. Trimming removed 2 bases from V and 8 bases from J; junction bases left unmatched: 8. This CDR3 has 14 residues. Germline CDR1 and CDR2: MNHEY and SMNVEV (reference sequence). The CDR3 nucleotides read TGTGCCAGCAGTTTAGGGGGTTTAGGGGGCGGCTACACCTTC. It is translated as CASSLGGLGGGYTF.

The chain recombines TRBV19 with TRBJ2-4; perhaps TRBD2 as D (6 bases). The CDR3 length is 14 residues. V was trimmed by 3 bases and J by 0 bases, leaving 6 bases between them. CDR1 is LNHDA and CDR2 is SQIVND in the germline V gene (reference sequence). The CDR3 DNA sequence: TGTGCCAGTAGTATGGGACTAGCCAAAAACATTCAGTACTTC. Translated: CASSMGLAKNIQYF.

This chain links TRBV19 with TRBJ1-5, with 10 nucleotides matching TRBD1. This CDR3 spans 15 amino acids. Germline loops: CDR1 LNHDA, CDR2 SQIVND (reference sequence). J gave up 1 base and V 6 bases, and 3 bases lay outside the gene matches. CDR3 DNA: TGTGCCAGTAGGTTGACAGGGGGCAGCAATCAGCCCCAGCATTTT. It codes for CASRLTGGSNQPQHF.

This clone was recorded a few times. CDR3 nucleotide sequence: TGTGCCAGCAGCTTAGCACTACAGGGGGCGGGCTATGGCTACACCTTC. Amino acids: CASSLALQGAGYGYTF. The chain has TRBV7-9 and TRBJ1-2; 9 positions match TRBD1. In germline, CDR1 is SEHNR, CDR2 FQNEAQ (reference sequence). The CDR3 contains 16 residues. The V and J ends lost 0 bases and 4 bases, in that order; junction bases with no gene match: 6. Using reference TRBV7-9 and TRBJ1-2 for the parts outside the CDR3, the full variable domain is DTGVSQNPRHKITKRGQNVTFRCDPISEHNRLYWYRQTLGQGPEFLTYFQNEAQLEKSRLLSDRFSAERPKGSFSTLEIQRTEQGDSAMYLCASSLALQGAGYGYTFGSGTRLTVV.

The chain links TRBV28 to TRBJ1-2, with a weak D call TRBD1 (5 bases). V was trimmed by 2 bases and J by 4 bases, leaving 23 bases between them. The CDR3 contains 18 residues. Germline CDR1 and CDR2: MDHEN and SYDVKM. Written as DNA, the CDR3 is TGTGCCAGCAGTTTAATGGGTTTCAAAGGGACTGGTATCTATGGCTACACCTTC. This gives the protein CASSLMGFKGTGIYGYTF.

This clone was detected only a few times. The V call is TRBV5-1, the J call TRBJ2-7; 7 bases line up with TRBD1. This CDR3 comprises 13 residues. Trimming at V came to 4 bases and at J to 2 bases, leaving 3 bases not matched to a gene. Germline CDR1 reads SGHRS; CDR2 reads YFSETQ. In DNA form, the CDR3 reads TGCGCCAGCAGCCCCGACAGGGCCTACGAGCAGTACTTC. Its translation is CASSPDRAYEQYF.

CDR3 region: CASSEFGGGTYNEQFF. The CDR3 DNA sequence: TGTGCCAGCAGTGAATTTGGGGGGGGTACCTACAATGAGCAGTTCTTC. The chain carries TRBV2 and TRBJ2-1; 7 bases line up with TRBD2. The CDR3 spans 16 residues. Trimming took 2 bases from V and 2 from J; bases not matched to a gene: 6. Looked up from germline, CDR1 is SNHLY and CDR2 is FYNNEI.

Turning to this clone: At one end the junction does not follow the germline gene, possibly because of a read error. The V call is TRBV2, the J call TRBJ1-1, with no clear D. This CDR3 is 11 amino acids long. Germline loops: CDR1 SNHLY, CDR2 FYNNEI. For the CDR3, the DNA is TGTGCCAGCAGGAGGAGCACTGAAGTTTTCTTT. Translated, it gives CASRRSTEVFF.

V gene TRBV11-2 combines with J gene TRBJ1-6; D is undetermined. The ends were cut back, 2 bases at V and 5 bases at J, with 10 bases in the middle. CDR1 SGHAT and CDR2 FQNNGV come from the germline V gene. The CDR3 runs to 15 residues. CDR3 protein: CASSLQAVNNSPLHF. The CDR3 region has the DNA TGTGCCAGCAGCTTACAGGCAGTGAATAATTCACCCCTCCACTTT. Variable domain in full (rest from reference TRBV11-2 and TRBJ1-6): EAGVAQSPRYKIIEKRQSVAFWCNPISGHATLYWYQQILGQGPKLLIQFQNNGVVDDSQLPKDRFSAERLKGVDSTLKIQPAKLEDSAVYLCASSLQAVNNSPLHFGNGTRLTVT.

This clone was detected only once. The chain uses TRBV7-9 and TRBJ2-3; 12 bases agree with TRBD2. The CDR3 has 17 residues. V trimming: 3 bases; J trimming: 7 bases; junction bases outside the gene matches: 11. Looked up from germline, CDR1 is SEHNR and CDR2 is FQNEAQ (reference sequence). The CDR3 nucleotides are TGTGCCAGCAGCTTTCCAGTCCGGACTAGCGGGGCTTATACGCAGTATTTT. This codes for CASSFPVRTSGAYTQYF. Filled out from reference TRBV7-9 and TRBJ2-3, the complete variable domain reads DTGVSQNPRHKITKRGQNVTFRCDPISEHNRLYWYRQTLGQGPEFLTYFQNEAQLEKSRLLSDRFSAERPKGSFSTLEIQRTEQGDSAMYLCASSFPVRTSGAYTQYFGPGTRLTVL.

This clone was seen only a few times. The chain employs TRBV6-1 and TRBJ2-7; 9 bases are shared with TRBD1. The J segment lost 4 bases and the V segment lost 7 bases, leaving 5 bases of the junction unmatched. Germline V gene data show CDR1 as MNHNS and CDR2 as SASEGT. CDR3 length: 13 residues. The CDR3 bases are TGTGCCAGCAAGGGACAGGGAAAATACGAGCAGTACGTC. Translating gives CASKGQGKYEQYV.

In regard to this clone: A much larger clone is a single base away; this may be a read error. The V gene is TRBV6-1, the J gene TRBJ2-3, with D tentatively TRBD2 (5 bases). V was trimmed by 10 bases and J by 6 bases, leaving 11 bases between them. The germline V gene has CDR1 MNHNS and CDR2 SASEGT. This CDR3 contains 11 residues. CDR3 bases: TGTGCCAACAGCACTAGGGATACGCAGTATTTT. Translated, it gives CANSTRDTQYF.

V usage is TRBV7-9 and J usage is TRBJ2-1, with a possible D match to TRBD1 (5 bases). This CDR3 is 14 amino acids long. Germline CDR1 reads SEHNR; CDR2 reads FQNEAQ (reference sequence). V lost 2 bases and J lost 3, with 8 bases in between. CDR3 in amino acids: CASSLLGHYNEQFF. Here the CDR3 DNA reads TGTGCCAGCAGCTTATTGGGGCACTACAATGAGCAGTTCTTC.

V is TRBV6-5 and J is TRBJ1-2; maybe TRBD1 (6 bases). Germline V gene data show CDR1 as MNHEY and CDR2 as SVGAGI. Trimming removed 0 bases at V and 7 bases at J, with 12 bases between. The CDR3 is 14 amino acids. The CDR3 is CASSYSGQSIGYTF. CDR3 nucleotide sequence: TGTGCCAGCAGTTACTCGGGACAATCCATTGGCTACACCTTC.

The chain joins TRBV7-8 to TRBJ1-2; D is unclear. The CDR3 runs 17 residues. Germline V gives CDR1 SGHVS, CDR2 FQNEAQ. V was shortened by 5 bases and J by 4 bases, with 23 bases between the two germline ends. CDR3 in DNA: TGTGCCAGCAGCCCAAGTCAGAATTCTTACCCCTCCTATGGCTACACCTTC. Residues: CASSPSQNSYPSYGYTF.

This sequence joins TRBV28 and TRBJ1-2; D may be TRBD1 (6 bases). The germline gives CDR1 MDHEN, CDR2 SYDVKM. This CDR3 has 15 residues. Trimming shortened V by 3 bases and J by 8 bases, and 19 bases separated the two germline ends. The CDR3 nucleotides are TGTGCCAGCAGTTTGCCAGGGGAGGGTTTCTGGGGCTACACCTTC. Its translation: CASSLPGEGFWGYTF.

The genes are TRBV13 and TRBJ2-3, with 9 bases fitting TRBD1. The CDR3 sequence is 17 residues long. Germline V CDR1 and CDR2: PRHDT, FYEKMQ (reference sequence). J gave up 1 base and V 4 bases, and 9 bases lay outside the gene matches. In DNA, the CDR3 is TGTGCCAGCAGCTCGCCTTACAGGGGGCGGGGCACAGATACGCAGTATTTT. Translation: CASSSPYRGRGTDTQYF.